This T cell receptor (beta chain) was sequenced in a study of OX40 agonist ivuxolimab in advanced cancers. Points from the study as a whole: Clonal expansion by week 6 occurred in CD4+ and CD8+ blood T cells (at 0.1 to 3.0 mg/kg).

The germline V gene has CDR1 LNHDA and CDR2 SQIVND (reference sequence). The CDR3 is 11 residues long. Trimming pared 6 bases from V and 6 bases from J, leaving 6 bases between. The method was immunoSEQ multiplex PCR; TCRdb's version includes in-frame clones alone and lacks a portion of them. The sample includes under 9,500 clones, about 87% seen only once; the top ten take roughly 16%. Note on this clone: Its matching antigen is unknown.

The source is an adult with an advanced solid tumor such as melanoma, head and neck, liver or kidney cancer. The J gene is TRBJ1-5, the V gene TRBV19; tentative D call: TRBD1 (5 bases). This sample comprised CD4+ or CD8+ T cells sorted from blood, obtained in a trial of the OX40 agonist ivuxolimab. Here the CDR3 reads CASRQGQPQHF. DNA for the CDR3: TGTGCCAGTAGGCAGGGTCAGCCCCAGCATTTT.